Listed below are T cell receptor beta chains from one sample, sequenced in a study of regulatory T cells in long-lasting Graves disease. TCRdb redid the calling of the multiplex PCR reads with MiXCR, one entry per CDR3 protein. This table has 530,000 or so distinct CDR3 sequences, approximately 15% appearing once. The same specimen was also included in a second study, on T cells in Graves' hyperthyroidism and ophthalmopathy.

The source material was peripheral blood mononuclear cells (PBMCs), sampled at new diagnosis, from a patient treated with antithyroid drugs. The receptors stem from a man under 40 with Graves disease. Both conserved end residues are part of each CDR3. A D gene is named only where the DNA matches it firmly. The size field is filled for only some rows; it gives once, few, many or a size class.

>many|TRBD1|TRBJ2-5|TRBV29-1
TGCAGCGCAAACCGGGACAGACAAGAGACCCAGTACTTC
CSANRDRQETQYF
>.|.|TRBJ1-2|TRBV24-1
TGTGCCACCAGTGATAAGGTTACTAACTATGGCTACACCTTC
CATSDKVTNYGYTF
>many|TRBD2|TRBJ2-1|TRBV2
TGTGCCAGCCTAACTAGCGGGAGCGGTGAGCAGTTCTTC
CASLTSGSGEQFF
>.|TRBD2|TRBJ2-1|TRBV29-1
TGCAGCGTTGTAACGGGAGGGTCGGCAAATGAGCAGTTCTTC
CSVVTGGSANEQFF
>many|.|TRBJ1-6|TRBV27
TGTGCCAGCAGTTTCCAAGGACAGATGATTAATTCACCCCTCCACTTT
CASSFQGQMINSPLHF
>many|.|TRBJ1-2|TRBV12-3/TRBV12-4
TGTGCCAGCAGATCGGACGGTTATGGCCCCCCTAACTATGGCTACACCTTC
CASRSDGYGPPNYGYTF
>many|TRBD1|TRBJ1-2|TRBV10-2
TGCGCCAGCAGTGAGCCAAGACAGGGCAACTATGGCTACACCTTC
CASSEPRQGNYGYTF
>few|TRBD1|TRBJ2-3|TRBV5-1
TGCGCCAGCAGCCTAACCCCGGGACAGGGTGGAGATACGCAGTATTTT
CASSLTPGQGGDTQYF
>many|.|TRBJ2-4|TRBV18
TGTGCCAGCTCACCAGGGGTCGGGGCCAAAAACATTCAGTACTTC
CASSPGVGAKNIQYF
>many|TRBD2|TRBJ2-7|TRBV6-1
TGTGCCAGCAGTCCTACCCCCGGGAGGGGATACGAGCAGTACTTC
CASSPTPGRGYEQYF
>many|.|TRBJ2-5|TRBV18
TGTGCCAGCTCACCGTCCTCGACAGTAGAGACCCAGTACTTC
CASSPSSTVETQYF
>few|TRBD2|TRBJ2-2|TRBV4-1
TGTGCCAGCAGCGATAGGGCGGGAGGTCCGGACACCGGGGAGCTGTTTTTT
CASSDRAGGPDTGELFF
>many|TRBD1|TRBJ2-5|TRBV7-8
TGTGCCAGCAGCTCAGGACAGGCCGGGAAAGAGACCCAGTACTTC
CASSSGQAGKETQYF
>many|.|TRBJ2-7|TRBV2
TGTGCCAGAGGAGGGCACAGGGAATCCTACGAGCAGTACTTC
CARGGHRESYEQYF
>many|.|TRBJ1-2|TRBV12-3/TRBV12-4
TGTGCCACCCGAGGGACTCCCAAGGTCGGCTACACCTTC
CATRGTPKVGYTF
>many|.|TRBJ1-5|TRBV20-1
TGCAGTGCTCGTCGGGAGAAAAATCAGCCCCAGCATTTT
CSARREKNQPQHF
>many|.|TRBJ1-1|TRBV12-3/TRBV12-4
TGTGCCAGCAGTGTGGGACGCCGCACTGAAGCTTTCTTT
CASSVGRRTEAFF
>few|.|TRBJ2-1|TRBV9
TGTGCCAGCAGCGTAGAGGCTAGCCGCCATGAGCAGTTCTTC
CASSVEASRHEQFF
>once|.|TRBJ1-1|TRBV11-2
TGTGCCAGCAGCAATACAGGGTTGGACGGCACTGAAGCTTTCTTT
CASSNTGLDGTEAFF
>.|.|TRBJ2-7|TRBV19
TGTGCCAGTAGTATAGAACAGGGATACCCCTACGAGCAGTACTTC
CASSIEQGYPYEQYF
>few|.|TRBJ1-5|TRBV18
TGTGCCAGCTCACCGCGGGCCGACGGGCAGCCCCAGCATTTT
CASSPRADGQPQHF
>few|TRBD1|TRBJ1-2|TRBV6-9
TGTGCCAGCAGTTACGCCCCCCAGGGGGCCTATGGCTACACCTTC
CASSYAPQGAYGYTF
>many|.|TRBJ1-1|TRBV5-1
TGCGCCAGCAGCTTGGGTCCCCAGGGCCAAGCTTTCTTT
CASSLGPQGQAFF
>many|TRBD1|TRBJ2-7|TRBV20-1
TGCAGTGCTCGCACAGGGGAAAGGCACGAGCAGTACTTC
CSARTGERHEQYF
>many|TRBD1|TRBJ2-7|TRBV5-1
TGTGCCAGCAGTTGGGACAGGTCCTACGAGCAGTACTTC
CASSWDRSYEQYF
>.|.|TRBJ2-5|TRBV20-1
TGCAGTGCTCAAATGGGTGGCGAGACCCAGTACTTT
CSAQMGGETQYF
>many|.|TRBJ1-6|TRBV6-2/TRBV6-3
TGTGCCAGCAGTTACTTTGCAGCCAATAATTCACCCCTCCACTTT
CASSYFAANNSPLHF
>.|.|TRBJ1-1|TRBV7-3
TGTGCCAGCAGCATAAGGGGTGGTTCGGGGAACACTGAAGCTTTCTTT
CASSIRGGSGNTEAFF
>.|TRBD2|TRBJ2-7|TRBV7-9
TGTGCCAGCAGCAGGGCTGGGACTAGCGGCCGGGTAGGGTACGAGCAGTACTTC
CASSRAGTSGRVGYEQYF
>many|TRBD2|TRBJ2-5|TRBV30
TGTGCCTGGAGTGCCCCCCGGAGAGCGGGACAAGAGACCCAGTACTTC
CAWSAPRRAGQETQYF
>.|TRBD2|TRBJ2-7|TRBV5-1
TGTGCCAGCAGCCAAGCGGGCGGGAGTGATGGCTACGAGCAGTACTTC
CASSQAGGSDGYEQYF
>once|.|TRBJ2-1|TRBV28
TGTGCCAGCAGAAGACTAGAAGGTGAATTCAATGAGCAGTTCTTC
CASRRLEGEFNEQFF
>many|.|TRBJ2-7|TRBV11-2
TGTGCCAGCAGCCCATTATACGAGCGGACGGACGAGCAGTACTTC
CASSPLYERTDEQYF
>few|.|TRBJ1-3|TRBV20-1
TGCAGTGCTAGAGATCGGGGGCAAATTGGAAACACCATATATTTT
CSARDRGQIGNTIYF
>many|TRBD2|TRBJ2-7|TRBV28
TGTGCCAGCAGTACAGCGGGGAGTCCTGGGGACGAGCAGTACTTC
CASSTAGSPGDEQYF
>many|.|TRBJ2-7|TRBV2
TGTGCCAGCAGTCCGGGGCCCCCCTACGAGCAGTACTTC
CASSPGPPYEQYF
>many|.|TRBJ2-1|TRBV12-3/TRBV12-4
TGTGCCAGCAGGGCCGGGACTGGACCTTACAATGAGCAGTTCTTC
CASRAGTGPYNEQFF
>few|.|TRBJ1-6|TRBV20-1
TGCAGTGCTGTTCGGGACTTCAATTCACCCCTCCACTTT
CSAVRDFNSPLHF
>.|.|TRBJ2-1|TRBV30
TGTGCCTGGAGTGTGTTTTCCTGGGCAGAGTCCTACAATGAGCAGTTCTTC
CAWSVFSWAESYNEQFF
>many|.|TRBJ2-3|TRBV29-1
TGCAGCGTTGACGCGACAGATACGCAGTATTTT
CSVDATDTQYF
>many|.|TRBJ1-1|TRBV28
TGTGCCAGCAGTTTGGGTCGGCTGAACACTGAAGCTTTCTTT
CASSLGRLNTEAFF
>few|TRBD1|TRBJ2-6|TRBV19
TGTGCCAGTGGAAAGACAGGGCCCTACTCTGGGGCCAACGTCCTGACTTTC
CASGKTGPYSGANVLTF
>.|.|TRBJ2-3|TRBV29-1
TGCAGCACGCACGGACGCGTCACAGATACGCAGTATTTT
CSTHGRVTDTQYF
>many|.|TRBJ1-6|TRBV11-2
TGTGCCAGCAGCTTAGTACGGGGGCGGAATTCACCCCTCCACTTT
CASSLVRGRNSPLHF
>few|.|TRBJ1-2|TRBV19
TGTGCCAGTACTTTGGACTCCTGGACAGCTAACTATGGCTACACCTTC
CASTLDSWTANYGYTF
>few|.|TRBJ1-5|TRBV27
TGTGCCCCCTTTAGGGGCCAGCATTTT
CAPFRGQHF
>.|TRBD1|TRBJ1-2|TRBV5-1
TGCGCCTCCCGGGACAGGACCTCTCCGGGTGGCTGCACCTTC
CASRDRTSPGGCTF
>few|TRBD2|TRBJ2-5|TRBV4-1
TGCGCCAGCAGCCAAGGGGGAGGGCCAGAGACCCAGTACTTC
CASSQGGGPETQYF
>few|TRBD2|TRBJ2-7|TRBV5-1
TGCGCCAGCAGCTTAGTTCCGGGACTAGCGGGATCCGAGCAGTACTTC
CASSLVPGLAGSEQYF
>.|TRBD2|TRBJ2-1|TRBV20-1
TGCAGTGTAGCGAGCGGGGCGGACTACGATGAGCAGTTCTTC
CSVASGADYDEQFF
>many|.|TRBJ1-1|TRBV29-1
TGCAGCGTTGAGCGGACAGCAAACACTGAAGCTTTCTTT
CSVERTANTEAFF
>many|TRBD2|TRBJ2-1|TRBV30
TGTGCCTGGAAGCCCAGGTTAGCGGGAGCTGGTGAGCAGTTCTTC
CAWKPRLAGAGEQFF
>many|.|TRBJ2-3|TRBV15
TGTGCCACCAGCGTGGACTCCCTGGGGGATACGCAGTATTTT
CATSVDSLGDTQYF
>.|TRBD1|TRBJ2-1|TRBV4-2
TGTGCCAGCAGCCAAGATCACAGGGGCAATGAGCAGTTCTTC
CASSQDHRGNEQFF
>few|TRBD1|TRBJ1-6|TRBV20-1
TGCAGTGCTAGATTGACAGGGGGGGATTCACCCCTCCACTTT
CSARLTGGDSPLHF
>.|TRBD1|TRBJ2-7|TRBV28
TGTGCCAGCAGGAAACCGGGACAGGGCCTACGGGAGCAGTACTTC
CASRKPGQGLREQYF
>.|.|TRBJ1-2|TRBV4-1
TGCGCCAGCAGAACAATCAGGGGTATTTACGATGGCTACACCTTC
CASRTIRGIYDGYTF
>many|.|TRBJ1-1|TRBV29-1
TGCAGCGTTGAGAAGGGTCAACTAGGGGAAGCTTTCTTT
CSVEKGQLGEAFF
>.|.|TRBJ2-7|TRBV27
TGTGCCAGCAGTTTCGGTGGAGCAGAACGGGAGCAGTACTTC
CASSFGGAEREQYF
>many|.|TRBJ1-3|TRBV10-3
TGTGCCATCAAGCCGGCCAACAAAGTGGACACCATATATTTT
CAIKPANKVDTIYF